Presented here are 6 T cell receptor beta chains from one specimen sequenced in a study of cytomegalovirus exposure and HLA in healthy donors. 13 Jbeta primers and 60 Vbeta primers were used for the PCR. Generated by immunoSEQ multiplex PCR, the TCRdb table keeps only in-frame clones and is missing some. The table lists about 160,000 clones, approximately 79% of them singletons. The specimen was PBMCs. The receptors were gathered from a man aged 40-49 years in good health and CMV-seronegative.

This clone turned up a few times. The chain links TRBV6-5 to TRBJ1-4, with TRBD1 as a possible D gene (6 bases). V lost 7 bases and J 4 bases, leaving 10 bases between the germline ends. Germline loops: CDR1 MNHEY, CDR2 SVGAGI. This CDR3 spans 13 amino acids. This chain's CDR3 is CASKTGSNEKLFF. CDR3 bases: TGTGCCAGCAAAACAGGGAGTAATGAAAAACTGTTTTTT.

The chain joins TRBV7-6 to TRBJ2-7, with 7 bases lining up with TRBD1. The germline V gene encodes CDR1 SGHVS and CDR2 FNYEAQ. V lost 4 bases and J lost 4; bases outside the gene matches: 7. The CDR3 consists of 14 residues. The CDR3 DNA sequence: TGTGCCAGCAGCTCCCGACAGGGACCTTACGAGCAGTACTTC. The encoded protein is CASSSRQGPYEQYF.

About this clone itself: This same CDR3 is encoded by further DNA sequences in the sample. This chain links TRBV6-5 with TRBJ2-7, with 7 bases matching TRBD1. This CDR3 has 13 residues. The junction had 2 bases not matched to a gene; V was cut back by 6 bases and J by 0 bases. Per the germline V gene, CDR1 is MNHEY and CDR2 is SVGAGI. The CDR3 reads CASRRDSSYEQYF. The CDR3 DNA sequence: TGTGCCAGCAGACGGGACAGCTCCTACGAGCAGTACTTC.

This clone was seen only a few times. The chain is built from TRBV6-1 and TRBJ2-5; 7 bases line up with TRBD1. Looked up from germline, CDR1 is MNHNS and CDR2 is SASEGT. V lost 5 bases and J lost 5; bases outside the gene matches: 5. The CDR3 covers 13 residues. This CDR3 reads CASSPQGWETQYF. The CDR3 nucleotides read TGTGCCAGCAGTCCACAGGGGTGGGAGACCCAGTACTTC.

V is TRBV7-8 and J is TRBJ2-7; possibly TRBD2 for D (5 bases). CDR3 length: 15 residues. Trimming stripped 0 bases from V and 5 bases from J, with 14 bases between. In germline, CDR1 is SGHVS, CDR2 FQNEAQ. The CDR3 sequence is CASSLALRRSDEQYF. Here the CDR3 DNA reads TGTGCCAGCAGCTTAGCGCTAAGGAGGTCAGACGAGCAGTACTTC.

The chain combines TRBV7-9 with TRBJ1-4; D may be TRBD1 (5 bases). Germline V gives CDR1 SEHNR, CDR2 FQNEAQ (reference sequence). CDR3 size: 16 residues. Deletions cut 3 bases from V and 6 bases from J, with 17 bases between. The CDR3 DNA reads as TGTGCCAGCAGCTTCTCGGACCGACGGGGGGATGAAAAACTGTTTTTT. This sequence encodes CASSFSDRRGDEKLFF.